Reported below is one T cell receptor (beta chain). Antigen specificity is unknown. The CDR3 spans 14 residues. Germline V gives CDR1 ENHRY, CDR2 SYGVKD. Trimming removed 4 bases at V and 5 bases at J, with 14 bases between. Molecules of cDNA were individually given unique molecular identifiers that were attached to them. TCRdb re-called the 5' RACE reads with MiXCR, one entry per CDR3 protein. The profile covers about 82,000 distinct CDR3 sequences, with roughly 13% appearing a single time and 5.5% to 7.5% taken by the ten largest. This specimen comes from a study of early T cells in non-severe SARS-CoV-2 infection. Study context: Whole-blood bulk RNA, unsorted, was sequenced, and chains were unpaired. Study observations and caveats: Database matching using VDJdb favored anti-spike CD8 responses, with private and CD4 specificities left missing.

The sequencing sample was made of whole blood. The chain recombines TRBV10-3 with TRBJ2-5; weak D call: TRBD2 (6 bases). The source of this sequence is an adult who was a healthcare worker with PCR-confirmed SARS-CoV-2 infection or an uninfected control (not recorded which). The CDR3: CAISGIDGGETQYF. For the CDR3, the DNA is TGTGCCATCAGTGGGATAGACGGAGGGGAGACCCAGTACTTC.